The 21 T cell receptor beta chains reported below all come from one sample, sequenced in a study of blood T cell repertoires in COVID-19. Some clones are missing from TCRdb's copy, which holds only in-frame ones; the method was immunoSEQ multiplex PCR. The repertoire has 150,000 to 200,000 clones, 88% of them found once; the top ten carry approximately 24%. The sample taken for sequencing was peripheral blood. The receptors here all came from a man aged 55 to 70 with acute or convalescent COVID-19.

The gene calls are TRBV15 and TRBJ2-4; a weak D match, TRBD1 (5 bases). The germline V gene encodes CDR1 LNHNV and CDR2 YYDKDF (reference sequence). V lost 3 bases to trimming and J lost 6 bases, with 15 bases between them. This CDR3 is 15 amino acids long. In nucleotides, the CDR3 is TGTGCCACCAGCAGTAGGGGTCTGACCCTAAACATTCAGTACTTC. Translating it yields CATSSRGLTLNIQYF.

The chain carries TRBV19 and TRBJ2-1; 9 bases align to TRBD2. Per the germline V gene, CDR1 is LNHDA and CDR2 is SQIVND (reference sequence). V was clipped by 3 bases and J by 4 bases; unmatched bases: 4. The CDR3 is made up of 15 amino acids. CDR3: CASSMGSGSYNEQFF. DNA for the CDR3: TGTGCCAGTAGTATGGGTAGCGGGAGTTACAATGAGCAGTTCTTC.

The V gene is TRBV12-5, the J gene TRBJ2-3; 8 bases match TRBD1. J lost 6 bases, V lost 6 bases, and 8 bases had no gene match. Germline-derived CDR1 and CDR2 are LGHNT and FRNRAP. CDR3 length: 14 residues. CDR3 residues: CASGRTGIGDTQYF. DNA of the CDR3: TGTGCTAGTGGCAGGACAGGGATTGGGGATACGCAGTATTTT.

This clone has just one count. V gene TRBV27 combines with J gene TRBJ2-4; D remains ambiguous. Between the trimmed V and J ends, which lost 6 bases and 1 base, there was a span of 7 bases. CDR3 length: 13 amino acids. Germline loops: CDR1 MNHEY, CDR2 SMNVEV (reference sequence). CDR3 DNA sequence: TGTGCCAGCAGGAGGAGCGCCAAAAACATTCAGTACTTC. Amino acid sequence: CASRRSAKNIQYF.

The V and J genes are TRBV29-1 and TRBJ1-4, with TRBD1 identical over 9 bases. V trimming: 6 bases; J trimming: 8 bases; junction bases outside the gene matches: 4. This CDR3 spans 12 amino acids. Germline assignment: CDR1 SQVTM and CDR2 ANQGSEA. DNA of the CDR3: TGCAGCGTCCGGGACAGGGACGAAAAACTGTTTTTT. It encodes CSVRDRDEKLFF.

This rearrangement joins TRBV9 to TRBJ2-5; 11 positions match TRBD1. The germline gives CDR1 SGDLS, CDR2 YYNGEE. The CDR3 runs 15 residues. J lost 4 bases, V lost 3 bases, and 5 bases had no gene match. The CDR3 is CASSGTGTGGETQYF. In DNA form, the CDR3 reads TGTGCCAGCAGCGGAACCGGGACAGGGGGAGAGACCCAGTACTTC.

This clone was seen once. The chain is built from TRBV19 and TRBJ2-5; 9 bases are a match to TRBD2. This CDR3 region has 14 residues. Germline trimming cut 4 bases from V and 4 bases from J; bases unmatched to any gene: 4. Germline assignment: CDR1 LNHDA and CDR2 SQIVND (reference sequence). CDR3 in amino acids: CASSSILAGETQYF. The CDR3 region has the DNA TGTGCCAGTAGTAGCATACTAGCGGGAGAGACCCAGTACTTC.

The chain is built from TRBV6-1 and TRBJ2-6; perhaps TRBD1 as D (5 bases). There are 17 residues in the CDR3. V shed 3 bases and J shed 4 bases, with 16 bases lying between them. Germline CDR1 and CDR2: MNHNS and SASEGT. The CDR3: CASSDTGRANGANVLTF. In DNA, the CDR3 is TGTGCCAGCAGTGATACAGGCAGGGCAAACGGGGCCAACGTCCTGACTTTC.

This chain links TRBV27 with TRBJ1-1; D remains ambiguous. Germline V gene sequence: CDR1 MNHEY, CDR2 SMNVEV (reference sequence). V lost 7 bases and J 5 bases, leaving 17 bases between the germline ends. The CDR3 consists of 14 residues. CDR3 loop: CASTLSRGGTEAFF. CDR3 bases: TGTGCCAGCACCCTGTCACGGGGAGGGACTGAAGCTTTCTTT.

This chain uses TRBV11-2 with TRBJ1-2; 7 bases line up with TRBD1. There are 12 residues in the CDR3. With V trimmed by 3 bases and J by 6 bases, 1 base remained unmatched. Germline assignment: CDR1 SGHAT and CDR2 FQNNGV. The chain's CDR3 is CASSFTGDGYTF. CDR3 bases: TGTGCCAGCAGCTTTACAGGGGATGGCTACACCTTC.

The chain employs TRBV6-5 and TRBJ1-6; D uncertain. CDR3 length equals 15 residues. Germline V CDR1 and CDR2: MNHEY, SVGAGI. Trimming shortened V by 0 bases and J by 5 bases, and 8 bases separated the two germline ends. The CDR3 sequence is CASSYSSDNNSPLHF. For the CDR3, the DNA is TGTGCCAGCAGTTACTCGTCCGACAATAATTCACCCCTCCACTTT.

In DNA form, the CDR3 reads TGTGCCAGCAGCCGGGACAGTAGTTTTGTGCCTGAAGCTTTCTTT. Translated, it gives CASSRDSSFVPEAFF. The gene calls are TRBV6-5 and TRBJ1-1; the match to TRBD1 covers 7 bases. The V and J ends lost 6 bases and 6 bases, in that order; junction bases with no gene match: 13. This CDR3 contains 15 residues. The germline CDR1 and CDR2 sequences are MNHEY and SVGAGI.

CDR3 loop: CASSQELAGGVNEQFF. In DNA form, the CDR3 reads TGTGCCAGCAGCCAAGAACTAGCGGGGGGTGTGAATGAGCAGTTCTTC. This sequence joins TRBV3-1 (or the pseudogene TRBV3-2) and TRBJ2-1, with 12 bases fitting TRBD2. Germline V gene data show CDR1 as LGHDT and CDR2 as YNNKEL (reference sequence). V trimming: 0 bases; J trimming: 7 bases; junction bases outside the gene matches: 4. This CDR3 has 16 amino acids.

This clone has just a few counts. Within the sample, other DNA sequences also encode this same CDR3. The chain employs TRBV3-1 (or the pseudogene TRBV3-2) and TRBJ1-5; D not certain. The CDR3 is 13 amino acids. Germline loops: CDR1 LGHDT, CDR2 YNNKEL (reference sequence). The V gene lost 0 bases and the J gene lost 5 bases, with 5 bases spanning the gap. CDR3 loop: CASSQDRDQPQHF. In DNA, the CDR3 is TGTGCCAGCAGCCAAGATAGAGATCAGCCCCAGCATTTT.

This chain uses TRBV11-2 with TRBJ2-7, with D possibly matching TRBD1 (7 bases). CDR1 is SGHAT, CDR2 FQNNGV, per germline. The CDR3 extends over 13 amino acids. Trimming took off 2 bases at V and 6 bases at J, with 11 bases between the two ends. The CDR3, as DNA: TGTGCCAGCAGCTTAAACAGGGGAGGCGAGCAGTACGTC. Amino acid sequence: CASSLNRGGEQYV.

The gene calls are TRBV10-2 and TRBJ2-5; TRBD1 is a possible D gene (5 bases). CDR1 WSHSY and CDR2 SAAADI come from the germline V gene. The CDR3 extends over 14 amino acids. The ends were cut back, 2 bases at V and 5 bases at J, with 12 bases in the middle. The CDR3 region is CASSENRPQETQYF. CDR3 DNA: TGCGCCAGCAGTGAGAACAGGCCGCAGGAGACCCAGTACTTC.

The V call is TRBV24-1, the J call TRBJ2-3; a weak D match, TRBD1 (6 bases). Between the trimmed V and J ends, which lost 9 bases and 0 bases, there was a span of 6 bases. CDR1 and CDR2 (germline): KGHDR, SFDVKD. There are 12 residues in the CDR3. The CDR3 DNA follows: TGTGCCACCCAGGGGAGCACAGATACGCAGTATTTT. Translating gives CATQGSTDTQYF.

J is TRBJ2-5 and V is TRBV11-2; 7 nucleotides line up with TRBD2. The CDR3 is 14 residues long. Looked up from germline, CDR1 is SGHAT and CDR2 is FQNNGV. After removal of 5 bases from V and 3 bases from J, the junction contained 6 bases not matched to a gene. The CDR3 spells CASSRTRDKETQYF. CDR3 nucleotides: TGTGCCAGCAGCAGGACTAGAGACAAAGAGACCCAGTACTTC.

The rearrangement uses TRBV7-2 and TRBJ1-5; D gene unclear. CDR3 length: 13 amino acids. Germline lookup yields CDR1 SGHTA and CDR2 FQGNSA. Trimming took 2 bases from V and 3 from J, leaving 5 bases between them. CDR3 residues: CASSLSTNQPQHF. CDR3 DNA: TGTGCCAGCAGCTTATCTACCAATCAGCCCCAGCATTTT.

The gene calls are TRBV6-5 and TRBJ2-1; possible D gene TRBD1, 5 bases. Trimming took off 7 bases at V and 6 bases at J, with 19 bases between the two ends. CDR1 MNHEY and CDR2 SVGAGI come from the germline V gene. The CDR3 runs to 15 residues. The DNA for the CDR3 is TGTGCCAGCAAGGGCTTGGACACAGGAATCAATGAGCAGTTCTTC. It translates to CASKGLDTGINEQFF.

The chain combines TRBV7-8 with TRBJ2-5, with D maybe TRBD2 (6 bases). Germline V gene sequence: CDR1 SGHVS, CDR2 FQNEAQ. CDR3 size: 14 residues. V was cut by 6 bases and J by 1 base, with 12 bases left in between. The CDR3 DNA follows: TGTGCCAGCAGACCCAGGGACTTCCAAGAGACCCAGTACTTC. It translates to CASRPRDFQETQYF.